Listed here are 9 T cell receptor beta chains from one sample, sequenced in a study of T-cell memory formation after mild COVID-19. Using its own MiXCR run on the 5' RACE reads, TCRdb lists one record per CDR3 protein. The sample includes about 250,000 distinct CDR3 sequences, over 15% of them seen just once. The specimen sequenced was PBMCs or a T cell subset sorted from them (not recorded which). Receptors originate from an adult woman who had mild COVID-19 (a few samples of this study predate the infection). Cell type and time point are not known.

This clonotype was seen more than once but under ten times. J is TRBJ2-1 and V is TRBV5-4, with D possibly being TRBD1 (6 bases). CDR1 and CDR2 (germline): SGHNT, YYREEE (reference sequence). The CDR3 runs to 17 residues. V lost 2 bases and J lost 3, with 18 bases in between. CDR3 coding DNA: TGTGCCAGCAGCTTTCCTCCTGGGGGACAAAGCTACAATGAGCAGTTCTTC. It translates to CASSFPPGGQSYNEQFF.

This clonotype was found many times. The genes are TRBV7-2 and TRBJ2-1; 9 nucleotides match TRBD2. Germline trimming cut 4 bases from V and 7 bases from J; bases unmatched to any gene: 8. From germline, CDR1 is SGHTA and CDR2 FQGNSA. The length of the CDR3 is 15 residues. DNA of the CDR3: TGTGCCAGCAGCTCCGTAGCGGGAGCTAGGAATGAGCAGTTCTTC. This translates into CASSSVAGARNEQFF. The full variable domain, rest sourced from reference TRBV7-2 and TRBJ2-1, is GAGVSQSPSNKVTEKGKDVELRCDPISGHTALYWYRQSLGQGLEFLIYFQGNSAPDKSGLPSDRFSAERTGGSVSTLTIQRTQQEDSAVYLCASSSVAGARNEQFFGPGTRLTVL.

The rearrangement uses TRBV7-9 and TRBJ2-1; a possible D gene is TRBD2 (6 bases). Germline assignment: CDR1 SEHNR and CDR2 FQNEAQ (reference sequence). This CDR3 has 13 amino acids. Between the trimmed V and J ends, which lost 5 bases and 7 bases, there was a span of 12 bases. In nucleotides, the CDR3 is TGTGCCAGCAGCCCACGGGAGATGAATGAGCAGTTCTTC. Translation gives CASSPREMNEQFF.

The chain employs TRBV7-8 and TRBJ2-1; TRBD1 matches 9 bases. CDR1 and CDR2 (germline): SGHVS, FQNEAQ. The CDR3 consists of 14 residues. V dropped 5 bases and J dropped 7; count of bases not matched to a gene: 6. This CDR3 reads CASSTQGAQNEQFF. The CDR3 bases are TGTGCCAGCAGCACACAGGGGGCGCAAAATGAGCAGTTCTTC.

This clonotype came up a few times. The CDR3 loop is CASSQASGVTHEQFF. For the CDR3, the DNA is TGCGCCAGCAGCCAAGCCTCGGGTGTAACCCATGAGCAGTTCTTC. The chain links TRBV4-1 to TRBJ2-1; D gene unclear. Germline CDR1 is MGHRA and CDR2 is YSYEKL. V was shortened by 1 base and J by 8 bases, with 15 bases between the two germline ends. CDR3 length: 15 residues.

This clonotype was detected a few times. The chain links TRBV3-1 to TRBJ2-7, with 9 bases that match TRBD2. J gave up 2 bases and V 5 bases, and 10 bases lay outside the gene matches. CDR3 length: 16 residues. Per the germline V gene, CDR1 is LGHDT and CDR2 is YNNKEL (reference sequence). DNA of the CDR3: TGTGCCAGCAGCTATACCGGGACTAGCAGGACCTACGAGCAGTACTTC. Protein: CASSYTGTSRTYEQYF.

The rearrangement links TRBV2 to TRBJ2-2; D is perhaps TRBD2 (5 bases). The CDR3 consists of 15 residues. With 6 bases removed from V and 0 bases from J, the gap between germline ends came to 11 bases. CDR1 SNHLY and CDR2 FYNNEI come from the germline V gene. The CDR3 sequence: CASRESGSNTGELFF. For the CDR3, the DNA is TGTGCCAGCAGGGAGAGCGGTTCGAACACCGGGGAGCTGTTTTTT.

This clonotype has just a few counts. The V and J genes are TRBV9 and TRBJ2-1, with TRBD2 matching 9 bases. V lost 3 bases and J lost 4; bases outside the gene matches: 5. The CDR3 sequence is 15 residues long. CDR1 is SGDLS and CDR2 is YYNGEE in the germline V gene. The CDR3 protein is CASSAAGGNYNEQFF. The CDR3 DNA follows: TGTGCCAGCAGCGCCGCGGGGGGGAATTACAATGAGCAGTTCTTC.

J is TRBJ1-1 and V is TRBV11-1, with a possible D match to TRBD1 (5 bases). V shed 3 bases and J shed 5 bases, with 13 bases lying between them. CDR1 is SGHAT and CDR2 is FQDESV in the germline V gene (reference sequence). CDR3 size: 14 residues. In nucleotides, the CDR3 is TGTGCCAGCAGCTTCAGGGCCTTGTTGACTGAAGCTTTCTTT. Translation gives CASSFRALLTEAFF.